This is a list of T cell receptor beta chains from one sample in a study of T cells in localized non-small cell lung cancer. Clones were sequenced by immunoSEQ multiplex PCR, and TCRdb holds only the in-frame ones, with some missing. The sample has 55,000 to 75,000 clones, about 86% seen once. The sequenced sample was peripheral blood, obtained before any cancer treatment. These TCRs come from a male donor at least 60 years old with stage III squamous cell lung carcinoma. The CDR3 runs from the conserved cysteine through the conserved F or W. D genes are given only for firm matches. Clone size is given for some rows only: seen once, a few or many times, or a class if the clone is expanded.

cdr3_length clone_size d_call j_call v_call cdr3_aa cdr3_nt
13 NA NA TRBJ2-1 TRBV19 CASSISQNNEQFF TGTGCCAGTAGTATTAGCCAAAACAATGAGCAGTTCTTC
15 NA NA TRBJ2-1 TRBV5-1 CASSLLGALPNEQFF TGCGCCAGCAGCTTGTTAGGGGCCCTTCCAAATGAGCAGTTCTTC
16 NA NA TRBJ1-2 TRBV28 CASSLTLTAILYGYTF TGTGCCAGCAGCCTTACGTTAACAGCTATTCTCTATGGCTACACCTTC
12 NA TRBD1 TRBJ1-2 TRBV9 CASSDRGFGYTF TGTGCCAGCAGCGACAGGGGTTTTGGCTACACCTTC
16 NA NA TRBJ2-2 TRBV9 CASSVSPRGDTGELFF TGTGCCAGCAGCGTATCCCCCAGGGGAGACACCGGGGAGCTGTTTTTT
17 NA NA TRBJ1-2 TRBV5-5 CASSLSLGTSTNYGYTF TGTGCCAGCAGCTTAAGTCTAGGGACAAGCACCAACTATGGCTACACCTTC
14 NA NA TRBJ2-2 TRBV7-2 CASSPLRATGELFF TGTGCCAGCAGCCCCCTTAGGGCCACCGGGGAGCTGTTTTTT
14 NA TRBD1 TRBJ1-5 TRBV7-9 CASRATGRGQPQHF TGTGCCAGCAGGGCGACAGGGAGGGGTCAGCCCCAGCATTTT
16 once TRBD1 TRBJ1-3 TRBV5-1 CASSLDLPGQGNTIYF TGCGCCAGCAGCTTGGACTTGCCGGGACAGGGAAACACCATATATTTT
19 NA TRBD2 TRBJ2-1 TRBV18 CASSLAGASGASPYNEQFF TGTGCCAGCTCACTAGCGGGGGCTAGCGGCGCGTCTCCCTACAATGAGCAGTTCTTC
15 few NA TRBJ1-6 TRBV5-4 CASSLEPQSNSPLHF TGTGCCAGCAGCTTGGAACCACAGAGCAATTCACCCCTCCACTTT
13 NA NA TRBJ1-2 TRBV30 CAWVTGWGYGYTF TGTGCCTGGGTTACAGGGTGGGGCTATGGCTACACCTTC
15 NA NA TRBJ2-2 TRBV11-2 CASCPGRGRAGELFF TGTGCCAGCTGCCCGGGAAGGGGTCGGGCCGGGGAGCTGTTTTTT
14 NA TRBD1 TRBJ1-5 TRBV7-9 CASSPQGSNQPQHF TGTGCCAGCAGCCCACAGGGGAGCAATCAGCCCCAGCATTTT
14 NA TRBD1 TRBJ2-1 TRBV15 CATSSPGTGFEQFF TGTGCCACCAGCAGCCCCGGGACAGGGTTCGAGCAGTTCTTC